Presented here are 25 T cell receptor beta chains from one specimen sequenced in a study of blood T cell repertoires in COVID-19. This table comes from immunoSEQ multiplex PCR, and its TCRdb copy is limited to in-frame clones, with some not included. This sample carries around 360,000 clones, approximately 89% of them seen once, and the ten largest clones take approximately 1.8%. Source material: PBMCs or T cells enriched from blood (not recorded which). The receptors derive from a middle-aged man in a cohort exposed to, infected with or recovered from COVID-19 (not recorded which).

The rearrangement links TRBV19 to TRBJ1-4; 8 positions match TRBD1. CDR3 length: 15 residues. From germline, CDR1 is LNHDA and CDR2 SQIVND (reference sequence). After removal of 5 bases from V and 4 bases from J, the junction contained 6 bases not matched to a gene. The CDR3 sequence: CASSSQTGDNEKLFF. The CDR3 DNA reads TGTGCCAGTAGTTCCCAGACAGGGGATAATGAAAAACTGTTTTTT.

The J gene is TRBJ2-7, the V gene TRBV2; D might be TRBD1 (6 bases). With 6 bases removed from V and 1 base from J, the gap between germline ends came to 16 bases. Germline values: CDR1 SNHLY, CDR2 FYNNEI. The CDR3 extends over 15 amino acids. The CDR3 is CASRESRTGSYEQYF. Written as DNA, the CDR3 is TGTGCCAGCAGGGAATCCCGCACAGGGTCCTACGAGCAGTACTTC.

The chain employs TRBV11-2 and TRBJ2-7; 11 nucleotides align to TRBD2. The CDR3 extends over 17 amino acids. V lost 6 bases, J lost 2 bases, and 12 bases stayed unmatched. The germline CDR1 and CDR2 sequences are SGHAT and FQNNGV. The CDR3 loop reads CASRKLAGGSGAYEQYF. The CDR3 DNA reads TGTGCCAGCAGAAAATTAGCGGGAGGGTCTGGGGCCTACGAGCAGTACTTC.

The chain has TRBV9 and TRBJ1-3; maybe TRBD1 (5 bases). The germline V and J ends were trimmed by 5 bases and 4 bases, with 16 bases remaining between them. CDR3 length: 15 amino acids. The germline CDR1 and CDR2 sequences are SGDLS and YYNGEE. The CDR3 coding sequence is TGTGCCAGCAGGGCGGGGCCACAGCAGGGAAACACCATATATTTT. It yields the protein CASRAGPQQGNTIYF.

V usage is TRBV2 and J usage is TRBJ2-7; weak D call: TRBD2 (5 bases). V was cut by 7 bases and J by 0 bases, with 10 bases left in between. CDR1 is SNHLY and CDR2 is FYNNEI in the germline V gene. The length of the CDR3 is 13 residues. The CDR3 nucleotides are TGTGCCAGCACTAAGGACTTCTCCTACGAGCAGTACTTC. It encodes CASTKDFSYEQYF.

The V and J genes are TRBV6-5 and TRBJ2-5; possible D gene TRBD2, 6 bases. Looked up from germline, CDR1 is MNHEY and CDR2 is SVGAGI. The CDR3 contains 14 residues. V was pared by 3 bases and J by 4 bases, with 12 bases between. CDR3 nucleotide sequence: TGTGCCAGCAGTTATGGGAGGTCAGGAGAGACCCAGTACTTC. This codes for CASSYGRSGETQYF.

The rearrangement links TRBV6-5 to TRBJ1-3; 7 bases agree with TRBD1. Germline CDR1 and CDR2: MNHEY and SVGAGI. V was clipped by 8 bases and J by 4 bases; unmatched bases: 5. The CDR3 is 13 residues long. CDR3 nucleotide sequence: TGTGCCAGCCATCCAGGGGGAGGAAACACCATATATTTT. The encoded protein is CASHPGGGNTIYF.

The chain recombines TRBV11-3 with TRBJ2-1, with 9 bases matching TRBD2. Germline CDR1 and CDR2: SGHNT and YENEEA. The ends lost 1 base at V and 6 bases at J; junction bases unmatched: 4. CDR3 size: 15 residues. CDR3 residues: CASSLAGLATNEQFF. The CDR3 bases are TGTGCCAGCAGCTTAGCTGGACTAGCGACCAATGAGCAGTTCTTC. Complete variable domain (other parts from reference TRBV11-3 and TRBJ2-1): EAGVVQSPRYKIIEKKQPVAFWCNPISGHNTLYWYLQNLGQGPELLIRYENEEAVDDSQLPKDRFSAERLKGVDSTLKIQPAELGDSAVYLCASSLAGLATNEQFFGPGTRLTVL.

This clone was recorded only once. The chain is built from TRBV6-5 and TRBJ1-5; TRBD1 aligns across 8 bases. The CDR3 sequence is 15 residues long. CDR1 is MNHEY and CDR2 is SVGAGI in the germline V gene. The V gene end was trimmed by 6 bases and the J gene end by 4 bases; junction bases not matched to a gene: 8. Written as DNA, the CDR3 is TGTGCCAGCAGCTATGGACAGGGTGGTAATCAGCCCCAGCATTTT. Translated: CASSYGQGGNQPQHF.

The chain joins TRBV5-1 to TRBJ1-3; D not certain. This CDR3 comprises 16 residues. The V gene's germline CDR1 is SGHRS and CDR2 YFSETQ. Deletions cut 0 bases from V and 0 bases from J, with 10 bases between. CDR3 in amino acids: CASSLEGGNSGNTIYF. CDR3 DNA: TGCGCCAGCAGCTTGGAAGGCGGGAACTCTGGAAACACCATATATTTT.

The V gene is TRBV2, the J gene TRBJ1-5, with 7 nucleotides matching TRBD1. The CDR3 consists of 14 residues. After removal of 6 bases from V and 3 bases from J, the junction contained 5 bases not matched to a gene. CDR1 and CDR2 from the germline V gene are SNHLY and FYNNEI. The CDR3 spells CASRGDSHNQPQHF. CDR3 sequence (DNA): TGTGCCAGCAGGGGGGACAGTCACAATCAGCCCCAGCATTTT.

The chain carries TRBV5-6 and TRBJ2-2; D unclear. With 3 bases removed from V and 5 bases from J, the gap between germline ends came to 14 bases. CDR1 is SGHDT and CDR2 is YYEEEE in the germline V gene. The CDR3 consists of 15 residues. CDR3 amino acids: CASSSLGHQTGELFF. CDR3 coding DNA: TGTGCCAGCAGCTCTCTAGGCCATCAGACCGGGGAGCTGTTTTTT. The whole variable domain, remainder taken from reference TRBV5-6 and TRBJ2-2, is DAGVTQSPTHLIKTRGQQVTLRCSPKSGHDTVSWYQQALGQGPQFIFQYYEEEERQRGNFPDRFSGHQFPNYSSELNVNALLLGDSALYLCASSSLGHQTGELFFGEGSRLTVL.

V is TRBV5-1 and J is TRBJ2-2, with D maybe TRBD2 (5 bases). The CDR3 extends over 15 amino acids. V was shortened by 5 bases and J by 7 bases, with 18 bases between the two germline ends. CDR1 SGHRS and CDR2 YFSETQ come from the germline V gene. The CDR3: CASSSRVGSFGELFF. The CDR3 region has the DNA TGCGCCAGCAGTTCGAGGGTTGGGAGCTTCGGGGAGCTGTTTTTT.

The chain recombines TRBV19 with TRBJ2-2, with TRBD1 as a possible D gene (5 bases). Germline values: CDR1 LNHDA, CDR2 SQIVND (reference sequence). The CDR3 is made up of 15 amino acids. V dropped 0 bases and J dropped 0 bases, with 5 bases sitting between them. The CDR3 loop reads CASSIDRANTGELFF. The DNA of the CDR3 is TGTGCCAGTAGTATAGACAGGGCGAACACCGGGGAGCTGTTTTTT.

The CDR3 sequence is CASSVRQLNTGELFF. The CDR3 nucleotides are TGCGCCAGCAGCGTAAGACAACTCAACACCGGGGAGCTGTTTTTT. This chain uses TRBV5-1 with TRBJ2-2; no clear D gene. This CDR3 is built from 15 residues. CDR1 SGHRS and CDR2 YFSETQ come from the germline V gene. Trimming pared 4 bases from V and 2 bases from J, leaving 12 bases between. The full variable domain, completed using reference TRBV5-1 and TRBJ2-2, is KAGVTQTPRYLIKTRGQQVTLSCSPISGHRSVSWYQQTPGQGLQFLFEYFSETQRNKGNFPGRFSGRQFSNSRSEMNVSTLELGDSALYLCASSVRQLNTGELFFGEGSRLTVL.

The gene calls are TRBV21-1 and TRBJ2-3; the table's D call, TRBD2, was not checked against the DNA. TRBV21-1 is deemed a pseudogene. This CDR3 comprises 17 residues. The CDR3 here is CASSKGGLAGGTDTQYF. Written as DNA, the CDR3 is TGTGCCAGCAGCAAAGGGGGACTAGCGGGAGGCACAGATACGCAGTATTTT.

CDR3: CASSLDGQNSYNEQFF. CDR3 coding DNA: TGTGCCAGCAGCTTGGATGGGCAGAACTCCTACAATGAGCAGTTCTTC. This chain links TRBV5-6 with TRBJ2-1; D not resolved. The germline V gene encodes CDR1 SGHDT and CDR2 YYEEEE. Trimming took 0 bases from V and 0 from J, leaving 10 bases between them. The CDR3 is 16 residues long.

This chain links TRBV6-5 with TRBJ1-1; no firm D call. Germline lookup yields CDR1 MNHEY and CDR2 SVGAGI. The CDR3 has 13 amino acids. Trimming pared 5 bases from V and 1 base from J, leaving 8 bases between. This CDR3 reads CASSQEANTEAFF. The CDR3 DNA sequence: TGTGCCAGCAGTCAGGAGGCGAACACTGAAGCTTTCTTT.

This clone was picked up many times. The chain links TRBV7-9 to TRBJ1-5; maybe TRBD1 (6 bases). The CDR3 totals 13 residues. The germline gives CDR1 SEHNR, CDR2 FQNEAQ (reference sequence). Trimming took 5 bases from V and 5 from J, leaving 10 bases between them. The CDR3 DNA reads as TGTGCCAGCAGCCAGGACAGATATCAGCCCCAGCATTTT. This codes for CASSQDRYQPQHF.

J is TRBJ2-5 and V is TRBV5-1, with 7 nucleotides matching TRBD1. CDR3 size: 14 residues. V dropped 0 bases and J dropped 5; count of bases not matched to a gene: 4. Germline-derived CDR1 and CDR2 are SGHRS and YFSETQ. CDR3 nucleotides: TGCGCCAGCAGCTTGGTAGACAGGGCGGAGACCCAGTACTTC. This sequence encodes CASSLVDRAETQYF. Filled out from reference TRBV5-1 and TRBJ2-5, the complete variable domain reads KAGVTQTPRYLIKTRGQQVTLSCSPISGHRSVSWYQQTPGQGLQFLFEYFSETQRNKGNFPGRFSGRQFSNSRSEMNVSTLELGDSALYLCASSLVDRAETQYFGPGTRLLVL.

This clone showed up just once. The genes are TRBV27 and TRBJ1-1, with D perhaps matching TRBD1 (6 bases). V was trimmed by 6 bases and J by 4 bases, leaving 12 bases between them. This CDR3 is 13 amino acids long. Germline V gene data show CDR1 as MNHEY and CDR2 as SMNVEV (reference sequence). For the CDR3, the DNA is TGTGCCAGCAGACCACAGGGCTTCACTGAAGCTTTCTTT. This encodes CASRPQGFTEAFF.

The CDR3, as DNA: TGTGCCAGCAGCGACTATAGCAATCAGCCCCAGCATTTT. It codes for CASSDYSNQPQHF. The V gene is TRBV2, the J gene TRBJ1-5; D is uncertain. Germline lookup yields CDR1 SNHLY and CDR2 FYNNEI. V gave up 6 bases and J gave up 0 bases, with 6 bases separating them. The CDR3 consists of 13 residues. The variable domain in full, with the rest retrieved from reference TRBV2 and TRBJ1-5, is EPEVTQTPSHQVTQMGQEVILRCVPISNHLYFYWYRQILGQKVEFLVSFYNNEISEKSEIFDDQFSVERPDGSNFTLKIRSTKLEDSAMYFCASSDYSNQPQHFGDGTRLSIL.

V is TRBV4-1 and J is TRBJ1-6; TRBD1 is a possible D gene (6 bases). The CDR3 runs 15 residues. V was pared by 4 bases and J by 6 bases, with 13 bases between. The V gene's germline CDR1 is MGHRA and CDR2 YSYEKL. The CDR3 sequence: CASSLRQAFNSPLHF. The DNA for the CDR3 is TGCGCCAGCAGCCTGAGACAGGCTTTTAATTCACCCCTCCACTTT.

The chain uses TRBV28 and TRBJ1-5; D remains unclear. V shed 6 bases and J shed 2 bases, with 14 bases lying between them. Germline V gene lookup returns CDR1 MDHEN and CDR2 SYDVKM. CDR3 length equals 15 residues. CDR3: CASRPGGYGNQPQHF. The CDR3 coding sequence is TGTGCCAGCAGACCCGGCGGGTACGGCAATCAGCCCCAGCATTTT. Complete variable domain (other parts from reference TRBV28 and TRBJ1-5): DVKVTQSSRYLVKRTGEKVFLECVQDMDHENMFWYRQDPGLGLRLIYFSYDVKMKEKGDIPEGYSVSREKKERFSLILESASTNQTSMYLCASRPGGYGNQPQHFGDGTRLSIL.

V gene TRBV6-6 combines with J gene TRBJ2-5; 10 bases map to TRBD1. Germline V gene data show CDR1 as MNHNY and CDR2 as SVGAGI (reference sequence). The CDR3 covers 14 residues. Trimming cost V 7 bases and J 7 bases; bases outside gene matches: 9. This chain's CDR3 is CASKPTGGFGTQYF. CDR3 DNA sequence: TGTGCCAGCAAGCCGACAGGGGGCTTTGGGACCCAGTACTTC.